This T cell receptor (beta chain) appears in the sequencing data of a study of OX40 agonist ivuxolimab in advanced cancers. Study at large: Patients were infused with ivuxolimab every 2 weeks at 0.01 to 10 mg/kg. Patients receiving dose escalation had hepatocellular carcinoma, melanoma, renal cell or head and neck cancer.

Sequencing was performed with immunoSEQ multiplex PCR; in TCRdb, only in-frame clones are kept and a portion is missing. The sample shows over 25,000 clones, approximately 80% of them seen only once. Comment on this clone: Antigen unknown. Other DNA sequences from this sample encode an identical CDR3 as well.

The germline gives CDR1 GTSNPN, CDR2 SVGIG (reference sequence). The CDR3 length is 15 residues. The V gene lost 4 bases and the J gene lost 3 bases, with 15 bases spanning the gap. Study findings and constraints: Both blood CD4+ and CD8+ T cells showed clonal growth by week 6 at 0.1 to 3.0 mg/kg.

Sampled blood was obtained at baseline, cycle 4 day 1, and cycle 7 day 1. This clonotype was sampled from an adult with an advanced solid tumor such as melanoma, head and neck, liver or kidney cancer. The sequences come from CD4+ or CD8+ T cells sorted from blood, collected in a trial of the OX40 agonist ivuxolimab. The chain is built from TRBV30 and TRBJ1-4; tentatively, D is TRBD1 (6 bases). CDR3 protein: CAWTLGQKPNEKLFF. DNA of the CDR3: TGTGCCTGGACACTCGGACAGAAACCTAATGAAAAACTGTTTTTT.